Listed here are 28 T cell receptor beta chains from one sample, sequenced in a study of siplizumab effects on memory and regulatory T cells. Some clones are missing from TCRdb's copy, which holds only in-frame ones; the method was immunoSEQ multiplex PCR. The sample includes around 100,000 clones, 80% to 95% seen only once; the top ten take 0.13% to 0.15%. Material for sequencing was CD4+ T cells sorted from blood. Source of these receptors: a human donor in good health.

This clone was seen only once. The V gene is TRBV11-2, the J gene TRBJ2-7; maybe TRBD2 (5 bases). Trimming took off 5 bases at V and 2 bases at J, with 22 bases between the two ends. This CDR3 is built from 17 residues. CDR1 is SGHAT, CDR2 FQNNGV, per germline. The CDR3: CASSHQRTQTPTYEQYF. The CDR3 DNA is TGTGCCAGCAGCCACCAAAGGACTCAAACCCCAACCTACGAGCAGTACTTC.

V gene TRBV6-1 combines with J gene TRBJ1-5, with D possibly TRBD1 on 6 matching bases. Germline V gene data show CDR1 as MNHNS and CDR2 as SASEGT. The CDR3 is made up of 15 amino acids. V was shortened by 1 base and J by 7 bases, with 14 bases between the two germline ends. The chain's CDR3 is CASSEGEGGRQPQHF. The CDR3 DNA sequence: TGTGCCAGCAGTGAAGGGGAGGGGGGGAGGCAGCCCCAGCATTTT.

The chain recombines TRBV6-6 with TRBJ2-6; no clear D. Germline V CDR1 and CDR2: MNHNY, SVGAGI (reference sequence). The CDR3 covers 15 residues. Between the trimmed V and J ends, which lost 2 bases and 2 bases, there was a span of 7 bases. The CDR3 loop is CASSYSWAGANVLTF. In DNA form, the CDR3 reads TGTGCCAGCAGTTACAGCTGGGCTGGGGCCAACGTCCTGACTTTC.

The chain uses TRBV10-3 and TRBJ2-3; D is unresolved. The V end lost 2 bases, the J end lost 2 bases, and 11 bases lay between the germline ends. The CDR3 consists of 15 residues. The germline V gene encodes CDR1 ENHRY and CDR2 SYGVKD. The chain's CDR3 is CAISEHSGNTDTQYF. The CDR3 DNA reads as TGTGCCATCAGTGAGCACAGTGGCAACACAGATACGCAGTATTTT.

The chain joins TRBV10-3 to TRBJ1-1; tentative D call: TRBD1 (6 bases). The CDR3 has 15 amino acids. Germline V CDR1 and CDR2: ENHRY, SYGVKD. The V and J ends lost 5 bases and 5 bases respectively, with 18 bases between them. The chain's CDR3 is CAISHRDTGGTEAFF. CDR3 bases: TGTGCCATCAGTCACCGGGACACTGGTGGGACTGAAGCTTTCTTT.

The chain is built from TRBV19 and TRBJ2-7; 8 bases match TRBD1. The trim removed 3 bases at V and 9 bases at J, leaving 13 bases unmatched. CDR1 and CDR2 from the germline V gene are LNHDA and SQIVND (reference sequence). CDR3 size: 15 residues. This CDR3 is CASSIGTGPPELQYF. The CDR3, as DNA: TGTGCCAGTAGTATCGGGACAGGCCCTCCCGAGTTGCAGTACTTC.

The V and J genes are TRBV18 and TRBJ1-2, with no clear D. V shed 3 bases and J shed 8 bases, with 19 bases lying between them. The CDR3 covers 15 residues. From germline, CDR1 is KGHSH and CDR2 LQKENI. The CDR3 DNA reads TGTGCCAGCTCACCGCCCCTATCCCCCGGTGGAGGCTACACCTTC. Its translation is CASSPPLSPGGGYTF.

The CDR3 region is CASTGQLNTEAFF. For the CDR3, the DNA is TGTGCCAGTACAGGACAGTTGAACACTGAAGCTTTCTTT. The rearrangement joins TRBV9 to TRBJ1-1; D perhaps matches TRBD1 (6 bases). Germline assignment: CDR1 SGDLS and CDR2 YYNGEE. The CDR3 totals 13 residues. Trimming shortened V by 8 bases and J by 0 bases, and 11 bases separated the two germline ends.

This clone was picked up a small number of times. The genes are TRBV11-1 and TRBJ1-1, with 7 nucleotides matching TRBD1. Germline CDR1 SGHAT, CDR2 FQDESV (reference sequence). The V and J ends lost 5 bases and 1 base, in that order; junction bases with no gene match: 7. There are 15 residues in the CDR3. As DNA, the CDR3 is TGTGCCAGCAGCAAGACAGGGATTGAGAACACTGAAGCTTTCTTT. Translating it yields CASSKTGIENTEAFF.

V usage is TRBV1 and J usage is TRBJ2-7. TRBV1 is annotated as a pseudogene. This CDR3 region has 13 residues. The CDR3 sequence: CTSSQEGTYEQYF. CDR3 nucleotide sequence: TGCACCAGCAGCCAAGAGGGAACCTACGAGCAGTACTTC.

This clone was seen just once. The CDR3 loop is CASSPLSGGAADTQYF. DNA of the CDR3: TGTGCCAGCAGCCCTCTCAGCGGGGGGGCCGCAGATACGCAGTATTTT. The chain uses TRBV7-7 and TRBJ2-3, with 10 bases identical to TRBD2. Germline CDR1 and CDR2: SSHAT and FNYEAQ (reference sequence). The V segment lost 5 bases and the J segment 4 bases; nucleotides outside the gene matches: 9. This CDR3 region has 16 residues.

The chain couples TRBV7-9 to TRBJ1-5, with TRBD1 identical over 9 bases. Looked up from germline, CDR1 is SEHNR and CDR2 is FQNEAQ (reference sequence). Trimming cost V 5 bases and J 5 bases; bases outside gene matches: 1. The CDR3 sequence is 13 residues long. DNA of the CDR3: TGTGCCAGCAGCCGGACAGGGGATCAGCCCCAGCATTTT. Protein sequence: CASSRTGDQPQHF.

The rearrangement links TRBV18 to TRBJ2-5; D remains unclear. CDR1 is KGHSH and CDR2 is LQKENI in the germline V gene. V was cut by 0 bases and J by 2 bases, with 7 bases left in between. This CDR3 spans 14 amino acids. CDR3: CASSPPGWQETQYF. Written as DNA, the CDR3 is TGTGCCAGCTCACCACCGGGTTGGCAAGAGACCCAGTACTTC. The whole variable domain, remainder taken from reference TRBV18 and TRBJ2-5, is NAGVMQNPRHLVRRRGQEARLRCSPMKGHSHVYWYRQLPEEGLKFMVYLQKENIIDESGMPKERFSAEFPKEGPSILRIQQVVRGDSAAYFCASSPPGWQETQYFGPGTRLLVL.

The rearrangement uses TRBV10-1 and TRBJ2-7; the match to TRBD2 covers 10 bases. The CDR3 loop spans 15 amino acids. J was trimmed by 7 bases and V by 5 bases; bases with no gene match: 11. Germline values: CDR1 WNHNN, CDR2 SYGVQD (reference sequence). CDR3 DNA sequence: TGCGCCAGCAGTCCGGGGACTAGCGTAATGGGGGAGCAGTACTTC. Amino acids: CASSPGTSVMGEQYF.

This chain links TRBV2 with TRBJ2-3, with D perhaps matching TRBD1 (5 bases). The CDR3 sequence is 14 residues long. CDR1 and CDR2 from the germline V gene are SNHLY and FYNNEI. Trimming pared 3 bases from V and 6 bases from J, leaving 13 bases between. The CDR3 DNA reads TGTGCCAGCAGTGATAGGGGAAGAGTTGATACGCAGTATTTT. It codes for CASSDRGRVDTQYF.

V is TRBV7-2 and J is TRBJ2-1; 7 bases line up with TRBD2. CDR3 length: 17 residues. Germline V CDR1 and CDR2: SGHTA, FQGNSA. V dropped 3 bases and J dropped 6; count of bases not matched to a gene: 14. The CDR3 is CASSLVSGAAYSNEQFF. The CDR3 DNA follows: TGTGCCAGCAGCTTGGTAAGCGGGGCTGCTTATAGCAATGAGCAGTTCTTC.

This clone was seen a handful of times. The rearrangement joins TRBV9 to TRBJ1-2; 9 bases align to TRBD1. The CDR3 consists of 14 residues. Germline V CDR1 and CDR2: SGDLS, YYNGEE. V was clipped by 6 bases and J by 7 bases; unmatched bases: 10. CDR3 in amino acids: CASTSGTGISGYTF. As DNA, the CDR3 is TGTGCCAGCACCTCCGGGACAGGGATCTCTGGCTACACCTTC.

The rearrangement uses TRBV25-1 and TRBJ1-1; 8 bases are a match to TRBD1. There are 14 residues in the CDR3. Looked up from germline, CDR1 is MGHDK and CDR2 is SYGVNS. V was clipped by 7 bases and J by 7 bases; unmatched bases: 11. DNA of the CDR3: TGTGCCAGCATCTCCGCAGGGGGCTCAAGTGAAGCTTTCTTT. This codes for CASISAGGSSEAFF.

This clone was counted a single time. The V and J genes are TRBV6-5 and TRBJ1-4; the D is unclear. The CDR3 is 14 residues long. The V gene lost 8 bases and the J gene lost 7 bases, with 17 bases spanning the gap. Germline CDR1 reads MNHEY; CDR2 reads SVGAGI. CDR3 in DNA: TGTGCCAGCGCGGCGGCCGGCGGTATTGAAAAACTGTTTTTT. Amino acid sequence: CASAAAGGIEKLFF.

This chain joins TRBV15 and TRBJ2-7, with D perhaps assigned TRBD1 or TRBD2 (5 bases each). V lost 0 bases, J lost 2 bases, and 8 bases lay in between. The CDR3 spans 14 residues. Germline V gives CDR1 LNHNV, CDR2 YYDKDF (reference sequence). The CDR3 DNA is TGTGCCACCAGCAGAGATGAGGGGACCTACGAGCAGTACTTC. Translation gives CATSRDEGTYEQYF.

This clone was recorded only once. The chain combines TRBV6-5 with TRBJ2-3; 9 bases align to TRBD1. Germline lookup yields CDR1 MNHEY and CDR2 SVGAGI. The CDR3 covers 14 residues. The trim removed 5 bases at V and 1 base at J, leaving 1 base unmatched. In nucleotides, the CDR3 is TGTGCCAGCAGTAGGACAGGGGGCACAGATACGCAGTATTTT. It codes for CASSRTGGTDTQYF.

The chain couples TRBV10-1 to TRBJ1-5; D is perhaps TRBD1 (5 bases). V lost 5 bases to trimming and J lost 7 bases, with 12 bases between them. Germline assignment: CDR1 WNHNN and CDR2 SYGVQD (reference sequence). The CDR3 is 13 amino acids. The CDR3 nucleotides read TGCGCCAGCAGTCAAGGGGTAGGGCAGCCCCAGCATTTT. It is translated as CASSQGVGQPQHF.

CDR3 coding DNA: TGTGCCAGCAGTGGGTTACCAGCGGGGACCCTGGGAGATACGCAGTATTTT. It is translated as CASSGLPAGTLGDTQYF. The J gene is TRBJ2-3, the V gene TRBV6-1, with TRBD2 matching 7 bases. The germline CDR1 and CDR2 sequences are MNHNS and SASEGT. This CDR3 contains 17 residues. V gave up 4 bases and J gave up 5 bases; unmatched junction bases: 15.

The genes are TRBV27 and TRBJ1-6; D gene uncertain. The V end was cut by 6 bases, the J end by 0 bases, with 9 bases between. The V gene's germline CDR1 is MNHEY and CDR2 SMNVEV (reference sequence). This CDR3 spans 15 amino acids. CDR3 sequence: CASSPRGSYNSPLHF. CDR3 DNA sequence: TGTGCCAGCAGCCCCCGGGGCTCCTATAATTCACCCCTCCACTTT.

The chain carries TRBV28 and TRBJ1-1; D might be TRBD1 (5 bases). V shed 5 bases and J shed 3 bases, with 22 bases lying between them. CDR3 length: 17 amino acids. CDR1 and CDR2 from the germline V gene are MDHEN and SYDVKM. CDR3 sequence reads: CASSQGVGVGIDTEAFF. In DNA, the CDR3 is TGTGCCAGCAGTCAAGGCGTGGGGGTGGGTATAGACACTGAAGCTTTCTTT.

The J gene is TRBJ1-2, the V gene TRBV5-1; D is ambiguous. The CDR3 consists of 14 residues. With 2 bases removed from V and 6 bases from J, the gap between germline ends came to 14 bases. Germline V gene sequence: CDR1 SGHRS, CDR2 YFSETQ. CDR3 sequence (DNA): TGCGCCAGCAGCTTTTGGGGTAAGGGAGATGGCTACACCTTC. It is translated as CASSFWGKGDGYTF.

This clone was picked up one time. The V call is TRBV7-9, the J call TRBJ2-7, with 10 positions matching TRBD1. J lost 3 bases, V lost 5 bases, and 4 bases had no gene match. This CDR3 region has 14 residues. Germline values: CDR1 SEHNR, CDR2 FQNEAQ (reference sequence). The CDR3 region is CASSLGQGNYEQYF. DNA of the CDR3: TGTGCCAGCAGCCTGGGACAGGGGAACTACGAGCAGTACTTC.

The rearrangement uses TRBV5-1 and TRBJ1-5; weak D call: TRBD1 (5 bases). The V end was cut by 4 bases, the J end by 3 bases, with 11 bases between. Germline CDR1 reads SGHRS; CDR2 reads YFSETQ. The CDR3 is made up of 14 amino acids. Written as DNA, the CDR3 is TGCGCCAGCAGCCCAGGACATACCAATCAGCCCCAGCATTTT. This translates into CASSPGHTNQPQHF.